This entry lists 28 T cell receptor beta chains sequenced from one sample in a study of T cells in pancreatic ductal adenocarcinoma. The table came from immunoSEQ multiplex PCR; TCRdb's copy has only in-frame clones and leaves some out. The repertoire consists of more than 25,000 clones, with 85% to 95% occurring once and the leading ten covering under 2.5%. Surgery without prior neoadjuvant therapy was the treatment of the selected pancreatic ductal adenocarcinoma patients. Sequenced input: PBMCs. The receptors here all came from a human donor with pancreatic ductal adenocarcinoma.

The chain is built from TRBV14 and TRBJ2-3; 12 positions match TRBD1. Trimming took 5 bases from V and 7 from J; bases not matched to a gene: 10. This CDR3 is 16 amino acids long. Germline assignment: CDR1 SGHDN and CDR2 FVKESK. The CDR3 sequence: CASSARWGQGANTQYF. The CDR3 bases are TGTGCCAGCAGCGCCCGGTGGGGACAGGGGGCAAATACGCAGTATTTT.

The CDR3 coding sequence is TGTGCCAGCAGCTTAGCGGCAAGGGGATACGAGCAGTACTTC. Translated, it gives CASSLAARGYEQYF. The rearrangement uses TRBV11-3 and TRBJ2-7, with a possible D match to TRBD1 (5 bases). This CDR3 spans 14 amino acids. Between the trimmed V and J ends, which lost 1 base and 4 bases, there was a span of 11 bases. The V gene's germline CDR1 is SGHNT and CDR2 YENEEA.

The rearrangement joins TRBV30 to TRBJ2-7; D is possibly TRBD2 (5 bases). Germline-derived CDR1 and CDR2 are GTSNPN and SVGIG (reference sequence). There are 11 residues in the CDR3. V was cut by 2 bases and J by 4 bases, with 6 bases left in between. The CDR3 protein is CAWSRGYEQYF. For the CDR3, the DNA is TGTGCCTGGAGTCGCGGGTACGAGCAGTACTTC.

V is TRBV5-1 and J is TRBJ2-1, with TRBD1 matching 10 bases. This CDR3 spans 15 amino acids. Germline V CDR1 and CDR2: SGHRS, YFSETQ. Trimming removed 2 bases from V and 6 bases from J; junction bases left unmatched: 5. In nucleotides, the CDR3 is TGCGCCAGCAGCTTTTTGGACAGGGGGGGCAATGAGCAGTTCTTC. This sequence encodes CASSFLDRGGNEQFF.

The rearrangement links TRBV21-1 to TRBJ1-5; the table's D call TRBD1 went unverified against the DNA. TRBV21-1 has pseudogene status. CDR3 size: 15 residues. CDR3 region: CASSKKTVYNQPQHF. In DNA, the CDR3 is TGTGCCAGCAGCAAAAAGACAGTCTACAATCAGCCCCAGCATTTT.

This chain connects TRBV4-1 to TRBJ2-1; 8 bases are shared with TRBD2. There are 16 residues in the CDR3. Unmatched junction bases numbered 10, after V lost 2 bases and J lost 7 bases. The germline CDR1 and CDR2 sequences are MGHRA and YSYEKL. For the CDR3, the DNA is TGCGCCAGCAGCCAACCTTCAGCGGGAGAGATAAATGAGCAGTTCTTC. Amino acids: CASSQPSAGEINEQFF.

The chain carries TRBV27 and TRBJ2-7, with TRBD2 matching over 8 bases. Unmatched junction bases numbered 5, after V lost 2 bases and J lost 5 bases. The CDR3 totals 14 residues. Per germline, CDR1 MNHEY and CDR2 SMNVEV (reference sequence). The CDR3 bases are TGTGCCAGCAGTTTAAAAGCGGGAGTACACGAGCAGTACTTC. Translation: CASSLKAGVHEQYF.

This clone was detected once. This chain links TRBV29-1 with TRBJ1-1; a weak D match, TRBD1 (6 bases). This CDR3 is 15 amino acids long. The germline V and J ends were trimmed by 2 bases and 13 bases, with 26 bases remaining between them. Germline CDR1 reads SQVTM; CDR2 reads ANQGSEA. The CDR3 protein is CSVEPGGEVPRRVFF. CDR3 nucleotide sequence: TGCAGCGTTGAACCCGGGGGCGAGGTACCCCGCCGGGTTTTCTTT.

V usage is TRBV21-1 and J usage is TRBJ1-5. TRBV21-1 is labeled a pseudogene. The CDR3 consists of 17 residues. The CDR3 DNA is TGTGCCAGCAGCACCGATCTTCACCACGGATGGAATCAGCCCCAGCATTTT. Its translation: CASSTDLHHGWNQPQHF.

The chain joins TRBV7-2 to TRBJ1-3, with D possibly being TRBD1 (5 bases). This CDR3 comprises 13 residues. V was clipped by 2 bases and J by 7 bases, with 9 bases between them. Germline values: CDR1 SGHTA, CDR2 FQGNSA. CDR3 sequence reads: CASSLNWGNTIYF. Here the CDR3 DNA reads TGTGCCAGCAGCTTAAATTGGGGGAACACCATATATTTT.

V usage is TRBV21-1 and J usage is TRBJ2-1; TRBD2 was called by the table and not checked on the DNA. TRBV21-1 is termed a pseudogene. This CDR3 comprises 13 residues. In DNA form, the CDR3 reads TGTGCCAGCAGTCCCGATGCGGGAAACCCAGGGTTCTTC. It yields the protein CASSPDAGNPGFF.

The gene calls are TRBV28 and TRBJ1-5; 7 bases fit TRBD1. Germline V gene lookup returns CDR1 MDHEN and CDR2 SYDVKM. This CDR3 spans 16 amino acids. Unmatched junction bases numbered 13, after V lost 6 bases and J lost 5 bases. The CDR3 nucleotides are TGTGCCAGCAGCCGAGGTCGGGGTAGGGGGCATCAGCCCCAGCATTTT. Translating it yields CASSRGRGRGHQPQHF. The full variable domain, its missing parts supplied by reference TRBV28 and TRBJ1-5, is DVKVTQSSRYLVKRTGEKVFLECVQDMDHENMFWYRQDPGLGLRLIYFSYDVKMKEKGDIPEGYSVSREKKERFSLILESASTNQTSMYLCASSRGRGRGHQPQHFGDGTRLSIL.

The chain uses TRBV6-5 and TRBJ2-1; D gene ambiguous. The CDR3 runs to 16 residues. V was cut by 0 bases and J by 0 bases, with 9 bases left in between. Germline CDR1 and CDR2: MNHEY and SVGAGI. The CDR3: CASSYSRPPSYNEQFF. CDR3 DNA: TGTGCCAGCAGTTACTCGCGACCACCCTCCTACAATGAGCAGTTCTTC.

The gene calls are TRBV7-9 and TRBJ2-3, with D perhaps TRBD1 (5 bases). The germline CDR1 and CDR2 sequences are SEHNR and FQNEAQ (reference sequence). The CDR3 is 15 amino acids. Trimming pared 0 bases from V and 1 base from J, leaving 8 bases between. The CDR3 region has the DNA TGTGCCAGCAGCTTAGCGCTAGGGGGCACAGATACGCAGTATTTT. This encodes CASSLALGGTDTQYF.

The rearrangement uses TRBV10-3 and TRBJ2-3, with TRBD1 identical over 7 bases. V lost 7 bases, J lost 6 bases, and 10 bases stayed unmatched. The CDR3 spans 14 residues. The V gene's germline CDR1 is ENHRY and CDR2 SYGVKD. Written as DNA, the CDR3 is TGTGCCATCAATAAAGAAGGGGGCTTGGATACGCAGTATTTT. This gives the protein CAINKEGGLDTQYF.

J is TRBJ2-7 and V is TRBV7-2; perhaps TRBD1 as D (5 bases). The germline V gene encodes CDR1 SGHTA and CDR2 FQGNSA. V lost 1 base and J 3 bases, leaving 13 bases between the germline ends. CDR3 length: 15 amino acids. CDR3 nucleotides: TGTGCCAGCAGCTTAGAGGCAGGGATGGTCTACGAGCAGTACTTC. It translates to CASSLEAGMVYEQYF.

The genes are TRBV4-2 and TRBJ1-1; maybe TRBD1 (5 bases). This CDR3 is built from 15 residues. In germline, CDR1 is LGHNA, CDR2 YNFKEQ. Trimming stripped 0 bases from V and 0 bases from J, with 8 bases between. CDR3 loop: CASSQEGPLNTEAFF. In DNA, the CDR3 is TGTGCCAGCAGCCAAGAGGGGCCCTTGAACACTGAAGCTTTCTTT.

CDR3 DNA: TGTGCCAGCAGCACAGGGCCGTCAGGAAACACCATATATTTT. As protein: CASSTGPSGNTIYF. The chain employs TRBV7-2 and TRBJ1-3, with D tentatively TRBD1 (6 bases). Trimming took off 5 bases at V and 4 bases at J, with 12 bases between the two ends. Germline V gene data show CDR1 as SGHTA and CDR2 as FQGNSA. The CDR3 has 14 amino acids.

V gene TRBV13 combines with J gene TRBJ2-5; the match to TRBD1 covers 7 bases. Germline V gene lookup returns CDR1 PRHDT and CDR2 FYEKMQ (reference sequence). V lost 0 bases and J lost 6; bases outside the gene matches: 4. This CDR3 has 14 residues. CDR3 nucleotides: TGTGCCAGCAGCTTAGGCGACAGGGTAAAGACCCAGTACTTC. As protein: CASSLGDRVKTQYF.

The CDR3 DNA reads as TGTGCCAGCAGCTTCAGAGGAGACGAGACCCAGTACTTC. It encodes CASSFRGDETQYF. The chain has TRBV5-4 and TRBJ2-5; D gene ambiguous. This CDR3 spans 13 amino acids. Germline V gene lookup returns CDR1 SGHNT and CDR2 YYREEE (reference sequence). The V and J ends lost 2 bases and 5 bases respectively, with 10 bases between them.

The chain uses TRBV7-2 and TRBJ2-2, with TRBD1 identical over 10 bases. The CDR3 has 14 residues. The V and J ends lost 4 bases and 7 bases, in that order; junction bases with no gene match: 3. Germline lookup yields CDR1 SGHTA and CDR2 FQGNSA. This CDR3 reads CASSSDRGSGELFF. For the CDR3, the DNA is TGTGCCAGCAGCTCGGACAGGGGGAGCGGGGAGCTGTTTTTT.

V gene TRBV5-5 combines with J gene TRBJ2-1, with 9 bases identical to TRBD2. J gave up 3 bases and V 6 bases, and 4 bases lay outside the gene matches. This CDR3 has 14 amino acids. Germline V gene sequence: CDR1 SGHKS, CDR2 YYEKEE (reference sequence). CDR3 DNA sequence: TGTGCCAGCAAAGCGGGAGGATTCTACAATGAGCAGTTCTTC. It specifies CASKAGGFYNEQFF.

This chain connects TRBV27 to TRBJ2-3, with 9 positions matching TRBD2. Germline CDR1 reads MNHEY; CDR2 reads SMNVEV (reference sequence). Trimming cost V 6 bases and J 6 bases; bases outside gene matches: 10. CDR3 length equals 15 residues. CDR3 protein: CASRYGLALGDTQYF. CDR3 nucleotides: TGTGCCAGCAGATATGGACTAGCGCTTGGGGATACGCAGTATTTT.

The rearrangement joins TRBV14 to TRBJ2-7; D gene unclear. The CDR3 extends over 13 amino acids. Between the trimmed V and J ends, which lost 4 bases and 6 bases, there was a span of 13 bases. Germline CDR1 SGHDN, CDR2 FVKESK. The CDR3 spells CASSPLSVGEQYF. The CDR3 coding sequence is TGTGCCAGCAGCCCTTTAAGCGTAGGCGAGCAGTACTTC.

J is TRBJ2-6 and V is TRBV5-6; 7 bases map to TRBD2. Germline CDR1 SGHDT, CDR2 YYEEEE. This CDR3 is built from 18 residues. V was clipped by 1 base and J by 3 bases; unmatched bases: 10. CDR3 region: CASSLMGPGGNGANVLTF. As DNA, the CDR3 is TGTGCCAGCAGCTTGATGGGCCCGGGAGGCAATGGGGCCAACGTCCTGACTTTC.

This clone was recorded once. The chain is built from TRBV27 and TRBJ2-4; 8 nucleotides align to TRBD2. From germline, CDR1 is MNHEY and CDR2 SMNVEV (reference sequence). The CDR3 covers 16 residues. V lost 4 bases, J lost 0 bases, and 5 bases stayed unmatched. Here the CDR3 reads CASSYRLAGAKNIQYF. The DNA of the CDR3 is TGTGCCAGCAGTTACCGTCTAGCGGGAGCCAAAAACATTCAGTACTTC.

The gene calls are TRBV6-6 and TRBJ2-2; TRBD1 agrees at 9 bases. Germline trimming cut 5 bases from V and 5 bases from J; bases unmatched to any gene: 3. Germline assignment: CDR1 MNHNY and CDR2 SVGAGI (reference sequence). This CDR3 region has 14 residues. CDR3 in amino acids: CASSTGGETGELFF. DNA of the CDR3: TGTGCCAGCAGTACAGGGGGCGAAACCGGGGAGCTGTTTTTT.

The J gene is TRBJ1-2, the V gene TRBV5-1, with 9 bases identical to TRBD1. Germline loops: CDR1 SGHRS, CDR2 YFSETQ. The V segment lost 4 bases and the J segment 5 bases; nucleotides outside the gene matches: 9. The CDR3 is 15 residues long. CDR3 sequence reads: CASSLGTGRQYGYTF. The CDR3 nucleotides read TGCGCCAGCAGCCTCGGGACAGGGAGGCAATATGGCTACACCTTC. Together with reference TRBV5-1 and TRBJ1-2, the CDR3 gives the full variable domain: KAGVTQTPRYLIKTRGQQVTLSCSPISGHRSVSWYQQTPGQGLQFLFEYFSETQRNKGNFPGRFSGRQFSNSRSEMNVSTLELGDSALYLCASSLGTGRQYGYTFGSGTRLTVV.